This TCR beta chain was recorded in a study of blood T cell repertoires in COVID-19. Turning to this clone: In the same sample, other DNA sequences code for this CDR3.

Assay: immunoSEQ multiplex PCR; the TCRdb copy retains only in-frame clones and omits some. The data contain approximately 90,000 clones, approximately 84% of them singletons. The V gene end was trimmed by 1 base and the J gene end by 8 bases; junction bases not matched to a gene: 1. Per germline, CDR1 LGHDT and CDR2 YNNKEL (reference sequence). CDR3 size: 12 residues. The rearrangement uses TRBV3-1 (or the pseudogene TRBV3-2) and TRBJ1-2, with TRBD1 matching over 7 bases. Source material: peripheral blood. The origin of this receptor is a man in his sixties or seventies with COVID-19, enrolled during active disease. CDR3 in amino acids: CASSQAGGGYTF. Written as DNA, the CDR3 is TGTGCCAGCAGCCAAGCAGGGGGGGGCTACACCTTC.